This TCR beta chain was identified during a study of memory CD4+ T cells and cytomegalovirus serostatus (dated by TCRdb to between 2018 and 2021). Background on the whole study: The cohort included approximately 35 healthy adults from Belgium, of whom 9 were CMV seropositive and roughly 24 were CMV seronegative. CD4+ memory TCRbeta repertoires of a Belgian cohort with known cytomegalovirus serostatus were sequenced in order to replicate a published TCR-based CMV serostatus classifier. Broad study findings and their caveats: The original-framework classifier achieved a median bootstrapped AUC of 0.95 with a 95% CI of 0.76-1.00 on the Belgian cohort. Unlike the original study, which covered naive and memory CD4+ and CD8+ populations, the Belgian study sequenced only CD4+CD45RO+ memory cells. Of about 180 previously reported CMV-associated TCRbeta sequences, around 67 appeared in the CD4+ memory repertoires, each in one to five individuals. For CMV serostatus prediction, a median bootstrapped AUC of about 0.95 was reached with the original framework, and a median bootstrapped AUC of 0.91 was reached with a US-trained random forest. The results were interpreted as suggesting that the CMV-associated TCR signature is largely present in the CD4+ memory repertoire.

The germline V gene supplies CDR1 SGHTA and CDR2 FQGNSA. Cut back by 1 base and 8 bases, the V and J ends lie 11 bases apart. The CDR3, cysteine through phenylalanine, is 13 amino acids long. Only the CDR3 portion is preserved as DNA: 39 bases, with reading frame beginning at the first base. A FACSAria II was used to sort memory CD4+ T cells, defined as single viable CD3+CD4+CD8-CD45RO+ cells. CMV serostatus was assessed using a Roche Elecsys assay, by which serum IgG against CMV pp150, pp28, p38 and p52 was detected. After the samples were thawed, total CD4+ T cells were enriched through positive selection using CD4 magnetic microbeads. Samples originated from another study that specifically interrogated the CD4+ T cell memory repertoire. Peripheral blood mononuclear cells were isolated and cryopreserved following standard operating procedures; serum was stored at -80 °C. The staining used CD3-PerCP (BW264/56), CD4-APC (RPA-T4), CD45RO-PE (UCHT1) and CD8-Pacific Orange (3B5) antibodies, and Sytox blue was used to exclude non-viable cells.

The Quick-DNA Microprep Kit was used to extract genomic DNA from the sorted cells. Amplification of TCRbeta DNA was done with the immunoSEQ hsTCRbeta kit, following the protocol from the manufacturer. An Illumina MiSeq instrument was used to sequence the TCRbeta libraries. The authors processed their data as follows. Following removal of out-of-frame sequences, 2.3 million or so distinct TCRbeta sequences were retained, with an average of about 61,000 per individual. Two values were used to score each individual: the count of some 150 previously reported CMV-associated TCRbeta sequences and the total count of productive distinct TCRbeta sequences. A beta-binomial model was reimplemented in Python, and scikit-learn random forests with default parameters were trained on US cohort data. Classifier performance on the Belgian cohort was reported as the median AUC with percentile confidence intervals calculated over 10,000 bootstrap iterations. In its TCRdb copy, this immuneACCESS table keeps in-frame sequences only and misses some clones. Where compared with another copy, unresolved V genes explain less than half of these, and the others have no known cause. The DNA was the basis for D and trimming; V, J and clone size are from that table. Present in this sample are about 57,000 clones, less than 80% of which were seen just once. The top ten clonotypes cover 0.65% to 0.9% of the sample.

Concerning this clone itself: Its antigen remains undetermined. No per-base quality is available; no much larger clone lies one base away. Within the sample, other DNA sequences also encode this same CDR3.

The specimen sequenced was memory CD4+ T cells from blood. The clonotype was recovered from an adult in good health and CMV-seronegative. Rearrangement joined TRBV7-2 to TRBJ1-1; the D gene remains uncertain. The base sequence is TGTGCCAGCAGCTTAGGTGTCCGGACCGAAGCTTTCTTT. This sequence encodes CASSLGVRTEAFF.